This note documents a single T cell receptor (beta chain) sequence. Antigen specificity is unknown. V lost 1 base, J lost 3 bases, and 28 bases lay in between. The CDR3 is 19 amino acids. CDR1 and CDR2 from the germline V gene are DFQATT and SNEGSKA (reference sequence). This specimen belongs to a study of post-analysis software for immune sequencing data. Whole-study results and caveats: Same-batch samples co-clustered strongly by F measure. A few TRBV segments occurring more often in patients than controls included TRBV5-6, TRBV5-1 and TRBV20-1. When compared against controls, multiple sclerosis patients showed significantly lower normalized Chao1 diversity.

TCR beta libraries were prepared from cDNA with unique molecular identifiers. TCRdb redid the calling of the PCR reads with MiXCR, one entry per CDR3 protein. Of a few hundred thousand distinct CDR3 sequences listed, roughly 45% are singletons. The source is a girl aged 5-17 years with multiple sclerosis. Sequences were obtained from blood. The J gene is TRBJ2-7, the V gene TRBV20-1; TRBD1 or TRBD2 may be the D gene (5 bases each). The CDR3 is CSARVHQDKGPLVLYEQYF. CDR3 bases: TGCAGTGCTAGAGTCCATCAGGACAAGGGACCCCTAGTACTCTACGAGCAGTACTTC.